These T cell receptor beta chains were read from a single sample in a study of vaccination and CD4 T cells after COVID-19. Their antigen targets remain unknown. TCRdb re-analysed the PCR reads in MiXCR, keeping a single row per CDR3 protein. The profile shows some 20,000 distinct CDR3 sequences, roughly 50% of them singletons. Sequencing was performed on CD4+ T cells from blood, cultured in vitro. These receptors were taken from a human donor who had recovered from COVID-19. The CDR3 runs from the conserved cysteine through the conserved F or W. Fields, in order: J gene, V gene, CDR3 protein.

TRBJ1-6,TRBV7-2,CAIRGSGTGGSPLHF
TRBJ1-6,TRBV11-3,CASSIGRGNNSPLHF
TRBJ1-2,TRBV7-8,CASSLDSDYTF
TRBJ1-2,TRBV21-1,CASSISTGAFYGYTF
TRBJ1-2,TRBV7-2,CASSLGQTDLGYTF
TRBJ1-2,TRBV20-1,CSAREVTVNGYTF
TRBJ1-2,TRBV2,CASSYRDGAPYGYTF
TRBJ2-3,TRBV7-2,CASSKGGAGPDTQYF
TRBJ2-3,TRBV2,CASAGGRGDTQYF
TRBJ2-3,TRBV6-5,CASSYGLGLADHAQYF
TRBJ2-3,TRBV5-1,CASSPRTSGSDTQYF
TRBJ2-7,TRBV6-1,CASNTGTLGEQYF
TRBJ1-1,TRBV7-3,CASSANEWDTEAFF
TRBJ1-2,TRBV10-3,CAISEAYLTGNGYTF
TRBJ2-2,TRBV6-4,CASRSANTGELFF
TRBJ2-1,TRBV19,CASSRASGYNEQFF
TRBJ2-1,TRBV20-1,CSATSGRTHNEQFF
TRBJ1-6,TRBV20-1,CSARDPGGRNSPLHF
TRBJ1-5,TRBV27,CASSLWGQDSNQPQHF
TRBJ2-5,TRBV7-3,CASSVGTGRETQYF
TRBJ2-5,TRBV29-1,CSVERDLTQETQYF
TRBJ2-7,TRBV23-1,CASLDRGGQEQYF
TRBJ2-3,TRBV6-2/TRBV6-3,CASSGGGTQYF
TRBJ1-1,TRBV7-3,CASSLRMDTEAFF
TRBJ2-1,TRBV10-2,CASSPTSAEYNEQFF